One T cell receptor beta chain is described in this entry. Its antigen is currently unknown. The CDR3 is made up of 17 amino acids. Trimming removed 6 bases from V and 0 bases from J; junction bases left unmatched: 4. CDR1 MGHRA and CDR2 YSYEKL come from the germline V gene. The time point is: after neoadjuvant nivolumab, at surgical resection. Patients were newly diagnosed with stage II-IVA oral cavity squamous cell carcinoma without prior systemic or radiation treatment. The source of the sample is a study of neoadjuvant anti-PD-1 for oral cavity cancer. On the study more broadly: Around day 43, patients without progression received a fourth nivolumab dose before surgery. Overall study findings and caveats: With a few patients per group, TCR findings need larger cohorts.

The method was immunoSEQ multiplex PCR; TCRdb's version includes in-frame clones alone and lacks a portion of them. The sample consists of about 9,900 clones, 64% of them appearing once. This chain connects TRBV4-1 to TRBJ2-2, with 13 bases identical to TRBD2. The source was PBMCs, collected after nivolumab (anti-PD-1) treatment. This sequence originates from a person between 35 and 79 years old with oral cavity squamous cell carcinoma. The CDR3 spells CASSRTSGGANTGELFF. The CDR3 DNA follows: TGCGCCAGCAGTCGCACTAGCGGGGGGGCGAACACCGGGGAGCTGTTTTTT.